Here is one T cell receptor beta chain with its context. Clones were read by immunoSEQ multiplex PCR, and TCRdb kept only the in-frame ones, dropping some. This repertoire shows some 150,000 clones, approximately 84% found once; its top ten account for about 5%. This CDR3 has 16 residues. Germline trimming cut 0 bases from V and 4 bases from J; bases unmatched to any gene: 2. Germline values: CDR1 MNHEY, CDR2 SVGAGI. This record belongs to a study of blood T cell repertoires in COVID-19. Background on the study: Spain, Italy and the United States supplied samples that represented acute and convalescent COVID-19.

This sequence originates from a human donor in a cohort sampled during active COVID-19. The specimen was peripheral blood. The chain recombines TRBV6-5 with TRBJ1-6; 8 nucleotides align to TRBD1. CDR3 in amino acids: CASSYSWTGYNSPLHF. CDR3 sequence (DNA): TGTGCCAGCAGTTACTCCTGGACAGGGTATAATTCACCCCTCCACTTT.